The rows below give T cell receptor beta chains drawn from one sample of a study of shared clonotypes between healthy human individuals. Using immunoSEQ multiplex PCR, the repertoire was profiled, and TCRdb retains in-frame clones only, with some absent. The data show just over 2,000,000 clones, 85% to 95% seen once. Sequencing was performed on naive CD4+ T cells sorted from blood. The source is a man younger than 30 in good health. The CDR3 runs from the conserved cysteine through the conserved F or W. A D gene is named only where the DNA matches it firmly. Not all rows give a size; the values are once, few, many and, for expanded clones, a class.

TRBJ2-5 TRBV6-1 once TRBD1 TGTGCCAGCAGTGAAATTAGGGGACAGGGATTGGTCGGGAGAGAGACCCAGTACTTC CASSEIRGQGLVGRETQYF
TRBJ2-2 TRBV6-5 . . TGTGCCAGCAGTTATAGTAACAGGGATGGCGGGGAGCTGTTTTTT CASSYSNRDGGELFF
TRBJ2-2 TRBV30 . TRBD1 TGTGCCTGGGCCGTGACAGGGGTCGGGGAGCTGTTTTTT CAWAVTGVGELFF
TRBJ2-5 TRBV5-1 once TRBD1 TGCGCCAGCAGCTCCCCCGGGACAGCTAAAGAGACCCAGTACTTC CASSSPGTAKETQYF
TRBJ1-6 TRBV2 . TRBD1 TGTGCCAGCAGGAGGGACAGGCGGGCCCATTTT CASRRDRRAHF
TRBJ2-7 TRBV10-3 . . TGTGCTTGCGGGCACTACGAGCAGTACTTC CACGHYEQYF
TRBJ2-7 TRBV27 . . TGTGCCAGCAGTCCCCGGGTGGGATCCGGTTACGAGCAGTACTTC CASSPRVGSGYEQYF
TRBJ2-7 TRBV5-4 . TRBD1 TGTGCCAGCAGCTCGATGGGACAGGTAACTTCCTACGAGCAGTACTTC CASSSMGQVTSYEQYF
TRBJ2-7 TRBV5-1 . . TGCGCCAGCAGCTACCATTCACAGAGCTCCTACGAGCAGTACTTC CASSYHSQSSYEQYF
TRBJ1-1 TRBV5-1 . . TGCGCCAGCAGCTTGGGGTCAGGGAATATGAACACTGAAGCTTTCTTT CASSLGSGNMNTEAFF
TRBJ2-5 TRBV5-6 . . TGTGCCAGCAGCTTTGAGAGGGTCCAAGAGACCCAGTACTTC CASSFERVQETQYF
TRBJ2-7 TRBV5-1 . TRBD2 TGCGCCAGCAGCCTCCGGGGGGACTCCTACGAGCAGTACTTC CASSLRGDSYEQYF
TRBJ2-7 TRBV10-3 . TRBD1 TGTGCCATCACCGATAAACAGGGGTACGAGCAGTACTTC CAITDKQGYEQYF
TRBJ2-3 TRBV10-3 . . TGTGCCATCAGTCCACCGGCTCTACAAGTGAGCACAGATACGCAGTATTTT CAISPPALQVSTDTQYF
TRBJ2-4 TRBV4-1 . TRBD1 TGCGCCAGCAGCCAAGATCCCCGACAGGGGGGAGCCAAAAACATTCAGTACTTC CASSQDPRQGGAKNIQYF
TRBJ2-3 TRBV7-9 . . TGTGCCAGCAGCGACACAGATACGCAGTATTTT CASSDTDTQYF
TRBJ1-2 TRBV5-1 . TRBD1 TGCGCCAGCAGCGCGGGACAGAGCTATGGCTACACCTTC CASSAGQSYGYTF
TRBJ2-3 TRBV5-1 . TRBD2 TGCGCCAGCAGCTTGGAACTAGCGGGGAGCACAGATACGCAGTATTTT CASSLELAGSTDTQYF